The following is a T cell receptor (beta chain) sequence with its context. Its antigen remains unidentified. Sample treatment: oral pan-JAK inhibitor, 5-10 mg twice daily. The sample is drawn from a study of CD8+ T cells in alopecia areata. Notes on the study in general: Among the top 100, expanded CD8+ clones, as well as scalp clonality, were significantly decreased by tofacitinib. Lesional scalp, notably in alopecia totalis/universalis, had clonality above that of normal scalp.

Germline assignment: CDR1 MNHEY and CDR2 SVGAGI. The V end lost 6 bases, the J end lost 5 bases, and 7 bases lay between the germline ends. This CDR3 spans 11 amino acids. RNA extraction was followed by reverse transcription into cDNA, which acted as the sequencing template. Produced via immunoSEQ multiplex PCR; TCRdb's table is partial and in-frame only. The repertoire holds just over 150,000 clones, 55% to 75% seen once, with 0.91% in the top ten. The chain uses TRBV6-5 and TRBJ2-5; no reliable D call. The source is a human donor with alopecia areata. The specimen was CD4+ T cells sorted from blood, collected at week 4, from a patient treated with tofacitinib. The CDR3 DNA reads TGTGCCAGCAGCCCTGGGGAGACCCAGTACTTC. It is translated as CASSPGETQYF.